This T cell receptor beta chain originates from a study of beta chain features in type 1 diabetes. Findings and caveats of the study: It was among patients, rather than healthy donors, that naive, central memory and Treg TCRB repertoires appeared more similar. Moderate yet significant TCRB CDR3 shortening was seen in Type 1 diabetes patients in all four CD4+ subsets.

Germline V gene lookup returns CDR1 GTSNPN and CDR2 SVGIG (reference sequence). Trimming left V 2 bases short and J 8 bases short, with 10 bases between. The CDR3 is made up of 12 amino acids. Expressed TCRB transcripts were sequenced after all isolated RNA was converted to cDNA. Assay: immunoSEQ multiplex PCR; the TCRdb copy retains only in-frame clones and omits some. The sample records fewer than 300,000 clones, approximately 11% being singletons. Purity of each sorted population was above 95%. In regard to this clone: Its antigen remains unknown.

The V gene is TRBV30, the J gene TRBJ2-1; D perhaps matches TRBD2 (5 bases). The source of this sequence is a man between 25 and 39 years old with type 1 diabetes. Sequencing used naive CD4+ T cells from blood. CDR3 region: CAWSLGVDEQFF. In nucleotides, the CDR3 is TGTGCCTGGAGTCTGGGAGTCGATGAGCAGTTCTTC.